One T cell receptor beta chain is described in this entry. It has no known antigen specificity. Within one base of it there is no much larger clone, and no base qualities were kept. The trim is 4 bases for V and 3 bases for J, with a gap of 11 bases between the germline ends. The germline V gene (reference sequence) provides CDR1 SGHNT and CDR2 YYREEE. Reading from cysteine to phenylalanine, the CDR3 counts 13 amino acids. Only the CDR3 DNA stays, 39 bases, in frame from base 1. The sample originates from a study of beta chain features in type 1 diabetes (dated by TCRdb to about 2018). Some background on the complete study: Mean age, gender distribution, total cell number and subset yield did not differ between patients and healthy donors. In the study, TCRB repertoires of sorted circulating CD4+ T cell subsets from recently diagnosed type 1 diabetes patients were compared with those of matched healthy donors. A total of roughly 99 million sorted cells were examined across all samples, and the number of cells per subset was strongly correlated with RNA yield. Regulatory and stem cell-like memory subsets were isolated from only 8 patients and about 8 healthy donors, whereas naive and central memory subsets came from all 28 donors.

The entire isolated RNA was reverse transcribed using the High Capacity cDNA Reverse Transcription Kit, and thus expressed TCRB transcripts were sequenced. Deep immunoSEQ sequencing was performed on naive, central memory and regulatory T cell samples, with an average of roughly 3.6 million total reads per sample. After sorted cells were lysed in RLT buffer, RNA was extracted with DNase-treated RNeasy Micro or Mini kits, with the choice depending on cell number. Each cell subset was processed on its own to prevent cross-contamination, while patient and healthy donor samples were processed together. Using the immunoSEQ multiplex PCR, TCRB sequences were amplified from cDNA into 87-bp fragments spanning the CDR3 region. The amplicons were sequenced using the Illumina HiSeq platform. Under the source paper's analysis protocol: Synthetic template baselines were used to correct PCR bias computationally, reads within Hamming distance 2 were collapsed together, and singletons that could not be merged were discarded. Reads were aligned against IMGT so that V, D and J genes, CDR3 length and insertions or deletions at six rearrangement sites could be assigned. Within each subset, clonotype counts were normalized to the number of sorted cells before true diversity and Gini coefficients were calculated with the tcR R package. Repertoire sharing was quantified using the overlap coefficient calculated on TCRB nucleotide sequences. Out-of-frame TCRB sequences from naive cells were analyzed as a proxy for the pre-selection repertoire. Imported from immuneACCESS, the table was reduced by TCRdb to in-frame sequences with V and J called. These copies leave out some clones; in studies compared against another copy, an unresolved V gene accounts for under half, and the cause of the remainder is not known. From that table come the V and J calls and clone size; the DNA was used to work out D and trimming. This sample gives hundreds of thousands of clones in total; around 15% of them show up just once. The ten largest clones capture 0.09% to 0.095% of the sample.

From each donor, a single peripheral blood sample of 90 to 150 mL on average was drawn into heparinised tubes. Naive, central memory, regulatory and stem cell-like memory CD4+ T cells were sorted on a BD FACSAria II using a panel including CD45RO, CCR7, CD25, CD127, CD95 and CD27. A purity above 95% was achieved for all sorted populations. PBMCs were separated immediately by Lymphoprep density gradient centrifugation and were stained directly, without being cultured. So that batch effects would be minimized, each experiment stained and sorted samples in pairs, pairing one healthy donor with one patient. The investigation overall reported the following: Because cDNA was sequenced instead of genomic DNA, activated cells with high expression could be over-represented, although the groups did not differ in activation or CD3 levels. In all four CD4+ subsets, TCRB CDR3 length was moderately but significantly shorter in type 1 diabetes patients. Naive, central memory and regulatory TCRB repertoires appeared to be more similar among patients than among healthy donors. At VDJ recombination sites, patients with type 1 diabetes made fewer insertions and deleted more nucleotides, a pattern implying thymic rearrangement abnormalities. Shorter templates might be favored by PCR, yet because patient and control samples were amplified and corrected together, any such skew would affect both groups equally. Only small numbers of individuals were included in the HLA sub-analyses, which left unresolved whether HLA type had any influence on TCRB rearrangement.

This chain is built from TRBV5-4 and TRBJ2-7; the D call could be TRBD1 or TRBD2, with each sharing 5 bases. This clonotype was sampled from a young man in good health. Sequencing was carried out using naive CD4+ T cells from blood. The cell subset or site tag for this specimen amounts to: true naive CD4+ T cells. The DNA sequence is TGTGCCAGCAGCATGGGGACGGTCTACGAGCAGTACTTC. Its protein product is CASSMGTVYEQYF.